This TCR beta chain was documented in a study of cytomegalovirus exposure and HLA in healthy donors. Findings and caveats of the study: Prediction of most subjects' HLA-A and HLA-B alleles by TCR beta sequences was reportedly accurate. With further analysis later on, most CMV-associated TCR beta chains appeared HLA-restricted. Reports showed the classifier diagnosing cytomegalovirus status with high specificity and sensitivity.

Points on this clone: Its matching antigen is unknown.

The PCR made use of 60 Vbeta and 13 Jbeta primers. Authors' processing steps: In a later analysis, around 11 million of around 75 million unique beta chains occurred in at least two donors. The method was immunoSEQ multiplex PCR; TCRdb's version includes in-frame clones alone and lacks a portion of them. V and J calls and clone size are copied from that table; D and trimming were computed from the DNA. Recorded for this sample: over 50,000 clones. V dropped 3 bases and J dropped 1 base, with 9 bases sitting between them. Germline assignment: CDR1 KGHSH and CDR2 LQKENI. The CDR3 sequence is 14 residues long.

This clonotype was obtained from a man aged 50 to 60 in good health and CMV-seropositive. This chain links TRBV18 with TRBJ1-1; D is unclear. Sequences were obtained from PBMCs. CDR3 nucleotide sequence: TGTGCCAGCTCACCCACCGTTAGGAACACTGAAGCTTTCTTT. Amino acid sequence: CASSPTVRNTEAFF.